The next 13 T cell receptor beta chains were all read from a single sample in a study of blood T cell repertoires in COVID-19. Assay used: immunoSEQ multiplex PCR; TCRdb lists only in-frame clones, some missing. This table holds hundreds of thousands of clones, over 75% found once. The sequenced sample was PBMCs or T cells enriched from blood (not recorded which). The source is a middle-aged woman who had recovered from COVID-19.

The chain carries TRBV7-8 and TRBJ2-1; D is possibly TRBD2 (5 bases). The germline V gene has CDR1 SGHVS and CDR2 FQNEAQ. Trimming removed 5 bases at V and 1 base at J, with 9 bases between. The CDR3 covers 14 residues. CDR3 sequence: CASSRGESYNEQFF. CDR3 nucleotides: TGTGCCAGCAGCCGTGGGGAGTCCTACAATGAGCAGTTCTTC. The full variable domain, in which reference TRBV7-8 and TRBJ2-1 provide the parts outside the CDR3, is GAGVSQSPRYKVAKRGQDVALRCDPISGHVSLFWYQQALGQGPEFLTYFQNEAQLDKSGLPSDRFFAERPEGSVSTLKIQRTQQEDSAVYLCASSRGESYNEQFFGPGTRLTVL.

V gene TRBV28 combines with J gene TRBJ1-5, with 8 nucleotides matching TRBD1. The germline V gene encodes CDR1 MDHEN and CDR2 SYDVKM. Trimming cost V 7 bases and J 4 bases; bases outside gene matches: 6. The CDR3 consists of 14 residues. The chain's CDR3 is CASTAGTGNQPQHF. The CDR3 DNA reads as TGTGCCAGCACTGCCGGGACAGGTAATCAGCCCCAGCATTTT.

The chain uses TRBV24-1 and TRBJ2-7, with 7 bases lining up with TRBD2. After removal of 2 bases from V and 0 bases from J, the junction contained 3 bases not matched to a gene. Germline CDR1 and CDR2: KGHDR and SFDVKD. This CDR3 contains 15 residues. The chain's CDR3 is CATSDSAGLSYEQYF. CDR3 bases: TGTGCCACCAGTGATTCAGCGGGGCTCTCCTACGAGCAGTACTTC.

CDR3: CASRPKHPTDYGYTF. The CDR3 nucleotides read TGTGCAAGTCGCCCAAAGCACCCTACGGACTATGGCTACACCTTC. The V gene is TRBV12-2, the J gene TRBJ1-2. TRBV12-2 represents a pseudogene. The CDR3 length is 15 residues.

This chain links TRBV7-9 with TRBJ1-6; D is unresolved. V shed 2 bases and J shed 4 bases, with 15 bases lying between them. The germline V gene has CDR1 SEHNR and CDR2 FQNEAQ (reference sequence). CDR3 length: 17 amino acids. CDR3 coding DNA: TGTGCCAGCAGCTTAAGCGACCTGGGAGGGTATAATTCACCCCTCCACTTT. It codes for CASSLSDLGGYNSPLHF.

The V and J genes are TRBV6-5 and TRBJ2-7; D is undetermined. Trimming removed 0 bases at V and 4 bases at J, with 13 bases between. From germline, CDR1 is MNHEY and CDR2 SVGAGI. The CDR3 runs to 15 residues. CDR3 DNA: TGTGCCAGCAGTTACTCAAGTGCGGCAGAATACGAGCAGTACTTC. Encoded protein: CASSYSSAAEYEQYF.

This rearrangement joins TRBV7-2 to TRBJ2-7, with D tentatively TRBD2 (5 bases). The V end lost 5 bases, the J end lost 6 bases, and 14 bases lay between the germline ends. CDR3 size: 13 residues. The germline V gene encodes CDR1 SGHTA and CDR2 FQGNSA. DNA for the CDR3: TGTGCCAGCAGCCAGGCCCGGGGTATCGAGCAGTACTTC. It specifies CASSQARGIEQYF.

The V call is TRBV5-1, the J call TRBJ2-7; TRBD1 matches at 7 bases. The CDR3 contains 12 residues. CDR1 and CDR2 from the germline V gene are SGHRS and YFSETQ. Trimming removed 5 bases from V and 2 bases from J; junction bases left unmatched: 1. CDR3 sequence reads: CASSQGAYEQYF. As DNA, the CDR3 is TGCGCCAGCAGTCAGGGGGCCTACGAGCAGTACTTC.

The V and J genes are TRBV20-1 and TRBJ2-5, with 9 bases identical to TRBD2. This CDR3 region has 14 residues. The ends lost 3 bases at V and 6 bases at J; junction bases unmatched: 8. Per the germline V gene, CDR1 is DFQATT and CDR2 is SNEGSKA (reference sequence). The CDR3 sequence: CSASLRGGRKTQYF. DNA for the CDR3: TGCAGTGCTAGTCTGCGGGGGGGCCGGAAGACCCAGTACTTC.

This chain connects TRBV4-3 to TRBJ1-2; TRBD1 might be the D (6 bases). The CDR3 totals 15 residues. V lost 0 bases, J lost 2 bases, and 10 bases lay in between. Germline V lookup: CDR1 LGHNA, CDR2 YSLEER. CDR3: CASSQDPGGNYGYTF. In nucleotides, the CDR3 is TGCGCCAGCAGCCAAGATCCGGGGGGCAACTATGGCTACACCTTC.

The chain joins TRBV6-2 or TRBV6-3 to TRBJ2-6; 7 bases fit TRBD1. Trimming at V came to 1 base and at J to 0 bases, leaving 6 bases not matched to a gene. The CDR3 has 18 residues. From germline, CDR1 is MNHEY and CDR2 SVGEGT. The CDR3 nucleotides are TGTGCCAGCAGTTACTTTGGACAGGCGAGCTCTGGGGCCAACGTCCTGACTTTC. Amino acid sequence: CASSYFGQASSGANVLTF.

Comment on this clone: The sample carries other DNA sequences with the same CDR3. V is TRBV7-2 and J is TRBJ2-7; TRBD2 is a possible D gene (6 bases). Trimming removed 3 bases from V and 6 bases from J, with 12 bases in between. The CDR3 covers 13 residues. Per the germline V gene, CDR1 is SGHTA and CDR2 is FQGNSA. This CDR3 is CASSLGLAREQYF. CDR3 in DNA: TGTGCCAGCAGCTTGGGCCTAGCGCGCGAGCAGTACTTC.

This chain joins TRBV27 and TRBJ2-3; 8 bases map to TRBD1. Trimming cost V 5 bases and J 4 bases; bases outside gene matches: 5. Germline V gives CDR1 MNHEY, CDR2 SMNVEV (reference sequence). The CDR3 is made up of 14 amino acids. CDR3 in amino acids: CASSPRQGPDTQYF. CDR3 nucleotides: TGTGCCAGCAGTCCAAGACAGGGGCCAGATACGCAGTATTTT.